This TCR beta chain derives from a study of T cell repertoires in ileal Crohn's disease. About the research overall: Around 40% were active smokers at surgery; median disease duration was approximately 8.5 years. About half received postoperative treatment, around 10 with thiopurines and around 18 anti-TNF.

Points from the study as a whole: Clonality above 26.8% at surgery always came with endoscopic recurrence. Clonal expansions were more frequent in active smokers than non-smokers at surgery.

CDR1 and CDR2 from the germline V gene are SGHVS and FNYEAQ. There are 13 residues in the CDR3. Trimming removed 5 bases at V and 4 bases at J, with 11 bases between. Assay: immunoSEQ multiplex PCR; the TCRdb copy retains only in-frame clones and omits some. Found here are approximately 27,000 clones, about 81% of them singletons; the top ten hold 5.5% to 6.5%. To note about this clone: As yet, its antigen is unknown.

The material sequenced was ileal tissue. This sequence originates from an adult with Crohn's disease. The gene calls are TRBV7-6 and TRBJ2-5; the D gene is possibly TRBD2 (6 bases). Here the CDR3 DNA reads TGTGCCAGCAGCCTACGGAGGGGAGAGACCCAGTACTTC. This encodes CASSLRRGETQYF.